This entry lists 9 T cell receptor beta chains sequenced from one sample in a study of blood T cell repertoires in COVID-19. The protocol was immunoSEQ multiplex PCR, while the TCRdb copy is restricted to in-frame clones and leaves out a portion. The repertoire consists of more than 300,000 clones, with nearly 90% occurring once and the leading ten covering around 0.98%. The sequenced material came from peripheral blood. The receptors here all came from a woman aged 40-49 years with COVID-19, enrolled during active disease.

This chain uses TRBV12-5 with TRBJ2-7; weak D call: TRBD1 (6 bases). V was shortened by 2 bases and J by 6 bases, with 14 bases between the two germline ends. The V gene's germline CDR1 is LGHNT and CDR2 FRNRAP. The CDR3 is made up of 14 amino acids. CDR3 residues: CASGLLQGSGEQYF. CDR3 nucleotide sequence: TGTGCTAGTGGTTTGTTACAGGGTTCCGGCGAGCAGTACTTC.

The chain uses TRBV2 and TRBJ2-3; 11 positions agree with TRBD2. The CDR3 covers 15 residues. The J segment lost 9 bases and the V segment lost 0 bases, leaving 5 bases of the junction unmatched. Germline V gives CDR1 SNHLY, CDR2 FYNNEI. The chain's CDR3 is CASSEALRTSGTQYF. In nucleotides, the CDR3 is TGTGCCAGCAGTGAAGCGCTTAGGACTAGCGGGACGCAGTATTTT.

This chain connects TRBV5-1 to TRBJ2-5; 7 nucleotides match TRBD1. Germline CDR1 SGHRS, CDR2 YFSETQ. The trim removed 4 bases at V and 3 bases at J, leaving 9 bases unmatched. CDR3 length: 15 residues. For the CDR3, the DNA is TGCGCCAGCAGCACCTGGGGGACAGCCGAAGAGACCCAGTACTTC. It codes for CASSTWGTAEETQYF.

CDR3 DNA: TGTGCCAGCAGACCACCCGGGACAGGGCTGAACGAGCAGTACTTC. As protein: CASRPPGTGLNEQYF. This sequence joins TRBV6-6 and TRBJ2-7, with TRBD1 identical over 9 bases. Germline V gene lookup returns CDR1 MNHNY and CDR2 SVGAGI (reference sequence). The ends lost 6 bases at V and 5 bases at J; junction bases unmatched: 11. The CDR3 spans 15 residues.

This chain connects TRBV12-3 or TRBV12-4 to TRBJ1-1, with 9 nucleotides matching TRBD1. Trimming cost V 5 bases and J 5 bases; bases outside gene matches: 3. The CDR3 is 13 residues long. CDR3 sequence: CASSGTGRTEAFF. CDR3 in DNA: TGTGCCAGCAGTGGGACAGGGCGGACTGAAGCTTTCTTT.

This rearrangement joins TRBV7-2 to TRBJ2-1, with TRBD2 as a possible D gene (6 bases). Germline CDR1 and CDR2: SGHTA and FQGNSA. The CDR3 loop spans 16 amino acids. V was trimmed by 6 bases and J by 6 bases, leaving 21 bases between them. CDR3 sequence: CASSPAGGNRGNEQFF. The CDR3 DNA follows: TGTGCCAGCAGTCCGGCTGGCGGGAACCGAGGCAATGAGCAGTTCTTC.

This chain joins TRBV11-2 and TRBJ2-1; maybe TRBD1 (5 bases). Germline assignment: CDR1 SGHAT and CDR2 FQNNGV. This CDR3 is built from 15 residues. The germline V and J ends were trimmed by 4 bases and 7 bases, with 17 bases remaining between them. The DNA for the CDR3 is TGTGCCAGCAGCTGGCCTAGGGGCCCTCAGAATGAGCAGTTCTTC. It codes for CASSWPRGPQNEQFF.

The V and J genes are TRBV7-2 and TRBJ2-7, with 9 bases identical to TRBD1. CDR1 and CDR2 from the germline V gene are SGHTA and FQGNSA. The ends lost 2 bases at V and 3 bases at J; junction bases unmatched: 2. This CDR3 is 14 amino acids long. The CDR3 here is CASSLSTGGYEQYF. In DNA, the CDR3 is TGTGCCAGCAGCTTATCGACAGGGGGCTACGAGCAGTACTTC.

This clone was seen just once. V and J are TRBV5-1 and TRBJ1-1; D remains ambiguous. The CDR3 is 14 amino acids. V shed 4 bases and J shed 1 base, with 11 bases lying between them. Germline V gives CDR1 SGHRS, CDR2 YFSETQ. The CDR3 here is CASSRVAGNTEAFF. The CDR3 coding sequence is TGCGCCAGCAGCCGCGTGGCGGGGAACACTGAAGCTTTCTTT.